This T cell receptor (beta chain) originates from a study of vaccination and CD4 T cells after COVID-19. Background on the study: Post-vaccine specimens were obtained a median 72 days after dose two (range 14 to 241). Cultures acting as controls obtained a CEFX pool, an HIV-1 Nef pool, or no peptide.

With respect to this clonotype: What it binds is not known.

Treatment defined: roughly 10-day PBMC culture with coronavirus spike peptide pools or control peptides (ViraFEST assay). Collection of the unexposed donor's CD4+ T cells took place before the COVID-19 pandemic (2011-2018). Following expansion of antigen-specific T cells with peptide pools, ViraFEST then sequenced TCRs. J lost 4 bases, V lost 6 bases, and 7 bases had no gene match. In germline, CDR1 is SNHLY, CDR2 FYNNEI. This CDR3 region has 14 residues. The Oncomine TCR Beta short-read assay was applied to DNA of cultured CD4+ T cells. Investigators isolated genomic DNA from cultured CD4+ T cells. TCRdb processed the PCR reads anew with MiXCR; each CDR3 protein has one entry. The table records roughly 7,000 distinct CDR3 sequences, around three fifths of them present only once.

This chain joins TRBV2 and TRBJ1-1, with 8 bases matching TRBD1. The origin of this receptor is a human donor in good health. Sequenced sample: CD4+ T cells from blood, cultured in vitro. CDR3 region: CASRGTGGSTEAFF. The CDR3 DNA sequence: TGTGCCAGCAGGGGGACAGGAGGAAGCACTGAAGCTTTCTTT.